The 30 T cell receptor beta chains listed next were all sequenced from one sample in a study of blood T cells in healthy people across ages. It was with a sample-barcoded 5' primer and a J-beta primer mix that a second PCR of about 7 to 12 cycles was run. TCRdb re-derived calls from the 5' RACE reads in MiXCR, one entry per CDR3 protein. The sample has 1.5 million to 2 million distinct CDR3 sequences; 30% to 35% are singletons. Input material: blood. The receptor set was obtained from a woman aged 30 to 39 in good health.

This clonotype was picked up a small number of times. The V call is TRBV24-1, the J call TRBJ2-1; tentatively, D is TRBD2 (6 bases). The CDR3 contains 13 residues. V was clipped by 9 bases and J by 1 base, with 9 bases between them. Germline assignment: CDR1 KGHDR and CDR2 SFDVKD. CDR3 region: CATSAGSYNEQFF. The DNA for the CDR3 is TGTGCCACCTCGGCGGGGTCCTACAATGAGCAGTTCTTC.

This clonotype turned up a few times. This chain connects TRBV7-9 to TRBJ2-5, with 13 positions matching TRBD2. The CDR3 length is 15 residues. Germline lookup yields CDR1 SEHNR and CDR2 FQNEAQ (reference sequence). After removal of 4 bases from V and 10 bases from J, the junction contained 9 bases not matched to a gene. In nucleotides, the CDR3 is TGTGCCAGCAGCTCCCGACTAGCGGGAGGACCGGACCAGTACTTC. This gives the protein CASSSRLAGGPDQYF.

The V call is TRBV20-1, the J call TRBJ2-1, with 11 nucleotides matching TRBD2. Looked up from germline, CDR1 is DFQATT and CDR2 is SNEGSKA (reference sequence). J was trimmed by 10 bases and V by 5 bases; bases with no gene match: 10. CDR3 length: 14 residues. The DNA of the CDR3 is TGCAGTGCTCATAGCGGGAGGGCGGAGAGGGAGCAGTTCTTC. It yields the protein CSAHSGRAEREQFF.

This clonotype was seen many times. The chain carries TRBV4-1 and TRBJ2-7; D not certain. The V gene lost 6 bases and the J gene lost 6 bases, with 12 bases spanning the gap. Germline V gene data show CDR1 as MGHRA and CDR2 as YSYEKL. This CDR3 region has 12 residues. This chain's CDR3 is CASSHPAAEQYF. The CDR3 nucleotides read TGCGCCAGCAGTCATCCCGCGGCCGAGCAGTACTTC.

A few counts support this clonotype. This rearrangement joins TRBV14 to TRBJ2-7, with a weak D call TRBD1 (7 bases). Germline CDR1 and CDR2: SGHDN and FVKESK. The germline V and J ends were trimmed by 3 bases and 0 bases, with 15 bases remaining between them. The CDR3 is 16 residues long. DNA for the CDR3: TGTGCCAGCAGCCAGGGGGGACAGCGAATCTCCTACGAGCAGTACTTC. Amino acid sequence: CASSQGGQRISYEQYF.

This CDR3 is CASSQAYSNQPQHF. CDR3 nucleotides: TGTGCCAGCAGCCAAGCATACAGCAATCAGCCCCAGCATTTT. The rearrangement joins TRBV3-1 to TRBJ1-5; no reliable D call. Deletions cut 1 base from V and 1 base from J, with 5 bases between. The CDR3 is 14 amino acids. Per the germline V gene, CDR1 is LGHDT and CDR2 is YNNKEL (reference sequence).

As to this clonotype: One end of the junction does not line up with germline, which may come from a read error. The rearrangement joins TRBV24-1 to TRBJ2-5, with D perhaps matching TRBD2 (7 bases). Looked up from germline, CDR1 is KGHDR and CDR2 is SFDVKD. The CDR3 is made up of 16 amino acids. The CDR3 DNA follows: TGTGCCGCCAGTGTAGGGGGGGCTCAGAGCCAAGAGACCCAGTACTTC. Translated, it gives CAASVGGAQSQETQYF.

This clonotype was counted many times. The chain employs TRBV20-1 and TRBJ2-7, with 7 bases identical to TRBD1. Trimming removed 3 bases from V and 3 bases from J; junction bases left unmatched: 5. CDR3 size: 13 residues. In germline, CDR1 is DFQATT, CDR2 SNEGSKA (reference sequence). The CDR3 reads CSARGPGGYEQYF. As DNA, the CDR3 is TGCAGTGCTAGGGGGCCAGGGGGCTACGAGCAGTACTTC.

This clonotype showed up just a few times. The chain couples TRBV30 to TRBJ1-2; D ambiguous. Germline values: CDR1 GTSNPN, CDR2 SVGIG (reference sequence). CDR3 length equals 12 residues. Trimming removed 4 bases at V and 3 bases at J, with 9 bases between. The CDR3 region has the DNA TGTGCCTGGATATGGCCGGACTATGGCTACACCTTC. Translated, it gives CAWIWPDYGYTF.

This clonotype was detected only a few times. The V and J genes are TRBV6-5 and TRBJ2-5; maybe TRBD1 (6 bases). CDR3 length: 16 amino acids. V shed 6 bases and J shed 2 bases, with 19 bases lying between them. From germline, CDR1 is MNHEY and CDR2 SVGAGI. The CDR3 region has the DNA TGTGCCAGCAGAACGGGGAGACAGGCCCTACAAGAGACCCAGTACTTC. Residues: CASRTGRQALQETQYF.

The chain combines TRBV9 with TRBJ2-5; D is perhaps TRBD1 (6 bases). The CDR3 is 13 amino acids. Germline CDR1 SGDLS, CDR2 YYNGEE. Trimming stripped 7 bases from V and 11 bases from J, with 21 bases between. CDR3 in DNA: TGTGCCAGCTTAGGACAGTCCCAAGGTCAGCAGTACTTC. Its translation is CASLGQSQGQQYF.

This clonotype was seen a handful of times. This chain connects TRBV4-1 to TRBJ1-2; D call uncertain. The CDR3 contains 12 residues. Looked up from germline, CDR1 is MGHRA and CDR2 is YSYEKL. Trimming shortened V by 1 base and J by 6 bases, and 6 bases separated the two germline ends. The CDR3 protein is CASSQAPHGYTF. The CDR3 DNA follows: TGCGCCAGCAGCCAAGCACCACATGGCTACACCTTC.

The table lists this clonotype with a count of one. This rearrangement joins TRBV7-8 to TRBJ2-6, with D possibly being TRBD1 (6 bases). The V end lost 3 bases, the J end lost 0 bases, and 15 bases lay between the germline ends. Germline V gene sequence: CDR1 SGHVS, CDR2 FQNEAQ. The CDR3 has 18 residues. CDR3 region: CASSFSGQSISGANVLTF. The CDR3 nucleotides read TGTGCCAGCAGCTTTTCCGGACAGTCAATCTCTGGGGCCAACGTCCTGACTTTC. Full variable domain (outside the CDR3, taken from reference TRBV7-8 and TRBJ2-6): GAGVSQSPRYKVAKRGQDVALRCDPISGHVSLFWYQQALGQGPEFLTYFQNEAQLDKSGLPSDRFFAERPEGSVSTLKIQRTQQEDSAVYLCASSFSGQSISGANVLTFGAGSRLTVL.

This clonotype has a handful of counts. The chain is built from TRBV27 and TRBJ2-7; a possible D gene is TRBD1 (5 bases). V was pared by 2 bases and J by 2 bases, with 16 bases between. This CDR3 has 16 amino acids. CDR1 is MNHEY and CDR2 is SMNVEV in the germline V gene (reference sequence). CDR3 in DNA: TGTGCCAGCAGTTTAAGGACACCTTCGAAGGCCTACGAGCAGTACTTC. Protein sequence: CASSLRTPSKAYEQYF.

This clonotype was seen only a few times. V gene TRBV7-2 combines with J gene TRBJ2-3; possible D gene TRBD2, 7 bases. The V end lost 5 bases, the J end lost 2 bases, and 23 bases lay between the germline ends. The CDR3 is 18 amino acids. CDR1 SGHTA and CDR2 FQGNSA come from the germline V gene. The CDR3 DNA sequence: TGTGCCAGCAGCCTACAGGGAGGGAGCGGGTTCTTCACAGATACGCAGTATTTT. This sequence encodes CASSLQGGSGFFTDTQYF.

This chain connects TRBV7-2 to TRBJ2-1; D remains unclear. The germline V gene has CDR1 SGHTA and CDR2 FQGNSA. The CDR3 sequence is 13 residues long. V dropped 4 bases and J dropped 4 bases, with 8 bases sitting between them. This CDR3 reads CASSSRMYNEQFF. DNA of the CDR3: TGTGCCAGCAGCTCACGGATGTACAATGAGCAGTTCTTC.

The chain links TRBV5-1 to TRBJ2-1, with D unresolved. CDR1 and CDR2 from the germline V gene are SGHRS and YFSETQ. CDR3 size: 13 residues. The V and J ends lost 2 bases and 6 bases respectively, with 9 bases between them. This CDR3 is CASSFGRINEQFF. CDR3 nucleotides: TGCGCCAGCAGCTTTGGCAGGATCAATGAGCAGTTCTTC.

The table lists this clonotype with many counts. V is TRBV6-5 and J is TRBJ2-7; perhaps TRBD2 as D (7 bases). V gave up 1 base and J gave up 6 bases, with 13 bases separating them. The length of the CDR3 is 14 residues. Germline V gene sequence: CDR1 MNHEY, CDR2 SVGAGI. The CDR3 here is CASSYWWGGSEQYF. Here the CDR3 DNA reads TGTGCCAGCAGTTACTGGTGGGGGGGCTCCGAGCAGTACTTC.

The rearrangement links TRBV9 to TRBJ1-1; the D gene is possibly TRBD1 (6 bases). The V gene's germline CDR1 is SGDLS and CDR2 YYNGEE. V lost 3 bases and J lost 3, with 21 bases in between. The CDR3 is 17 amino acids. CDR3 protein: CASSEGDAGEVYTEAFF. CDR3 sequence (DNA): TGTGCCAGCAGCGAGGGGGACGCAGGGGAGGTATACACTGAAGCTTTCTTT. Filled out from reference TRBV9 and TRBJ1-1, the complete variable domain reads DSGVTQTPKHLITATGQRVTLRCSPRSGDLSVYWYQQSLDQGLQFLIQYYNGEERAKGNILERFSAQQFPDLHSELNLSSLELGDSALYFCASSEGDAGEVYTEAFFGQGTRLTVV.

The rearrangement links TRBV4-1 to TRBJ1-2, with D possibly TRBD1 on 6 matching bases. V was pared by 2 bases and J by 3 bases, with 16 bases between. From germline, CDR1 is MGHRA and CDR2 YSYEKL. CDR3 length: 16 amino acids. In DNA, the CDR3 is TGCGCCAGCAGCCAAAACTCAGGGGATTCCGACTATGGCTACACCTTC. Encoded protein: CASSQNSGDSDYGYTF.

The gene calls are TRBV2 and TRBJ2-1; TRBD2 matches at 9 bases. This CDR3 region has 15 residues. With V trimmed by 8 bases and J by 7 bases, 12 bases remained unmatched. Germline values: CDR1 SNHLY, CDR2 FYNNEI. As DNA, the CDR3 is TGTGCCAGCTTCCAAAGTAGCGGGAGCTCTAATGAGCAGTTCTTC. Protein: CASFQSSGSSNEQFF.

The V and J genes are TRBV11-2 and TRBJ2-1; a possible D gene is TRBD2 (5 bases). Germline CDR1 reads SGHAT; CDR2 reads FQNNGV. The CDR3 consists of 16 residues. V lost 4 bases and J lost 2, with 15 bases in between. As DNA, the CDR3 is TGTGCCAGCAGCTGGGGAGTGGAAGCGACCTACAATGAGCAGTTCTTC. Translated, it gives CASSWGVEATYNEQFF. Filled out from reference TRBV11-2 and TRBJ2-1, the complete variable domain reads EAGVAQSPRYKIIEKRQSVAFWCNPISGHATLYWYQQILGQGPKLLIQFQNNGVVDDSQLPKDRFSAERLKGVDSTLKIQPAKLEDSAVYLCASSWGVEATYNEQFFGPGTRLTVL.

This chain uses TRBV27 with TRBJ2-5; 9 bases line up with TRBD2. The J call may be mistaken, given a closer DNA end match to TRBJ2-7. The CDR3 spans 15 residues. Germline V gene data show CDR1 as MNHEY and CDR2 as SMNVEV (reference sequence). This CDR3 is CASSFLTSGPYEQYF. CDR3 in DNA: TGTGCCAGCAGTTTTTTGACTAGCGGCCCCTACGAGCAGTACTTC.

This chain uses TRBV27 with TRBJ1-1; D is undetermined. V was cut by 3 bases and J by 5 bases, with 10 bases left in between. The CDR3 is 13 residues long. The germline V gene has CDR1 MNHEY and CDR2 SMNVEV (reference sequence). The CDR3 region is CASSLGGMTEAFF. In DNA form, the CDR3 reads TGTGCCAGCAGTTTGGGCGGGATGACTGAAGCTTTCTTT.

The table lists this clonotype with many counts. The chain couples TRBV24-1 to TRBJ2-3; perhaps TRBD1 as D (6 bases). Trimming took 3 bases from V and 6 from J, leaving 15 bases between them. Germline V CDR1 and CDR2: KGHDR, SFDVKD. The CDR3 length is 15 residues. For the CDR3, the DNA is TGTGCCACCAGTGATCCGCCCTCAGGGGCTGATACGCAGTATTTT. Residues: CATSDPPSGADTQYF.

Notes on this clonotype: Its ends do not fully match the called genes, so a read error is possible. The chain is built from TRBV20-1 and TRBJ1-1; D possibly corresponds to TRBD1 (5 bases). In germline, CDR1 is DFQATT, CDR2 SNEGSKA (reference sequence). This CDR3 comprises 14 residues. In DNA, the CDR3 is TGCAGTACTAGAGAGGGACTTCTGAACACTGAAGCTTTCTTT. Its protein product is CSTREGLLNTEAFF.

The chain carries TRBV28 and TRBJ2-5; D possibly corresponds to TRBD2 (5 bases). CDR3 length: 14 residues. The germline CDR1 and CDR2 sequences are MDHEN and SYDVKM. Deletions cut 5 bases from V and 5 bases from J, with 15 bases between. The CDR3 nucleotides are TGTGCCAGCAGTCCCCGTCTACCGGGGGAGACCCAGTACTTC. This codes for CASSPRLPGETQYF. Using reference TRBV28 and TRBJ2-5 for the parts outside the CDR3, the full variable domain is DVKVTQSSRYLVKRTGEKVFLECVQDMDHENMFWYRQDPGLGLRLIYFSYDVKMKEKGDIPEGYSVSREKKERFSLILESASTNQTSMYLCASSPRLPGETQYFGPGTRLLVL.

V and J are TRBV28 and TRBJ1-2; the D gene is possibly TRBD1 (6 bases). The germline V gene encodes CDR1 MDHEN and CDR2 SYDVKM. The V end lost 7 bases, the J end lost 5 bases, and 20 bases lay between the germline ends. The CDR3 is 15 amino acids. The CDR3 bases are TGTGCCAGCACTCTCAGCGGTACAGGGAGATATGGCTACACCTTC. Amino acid sequence: CASTLSGTGRYGYTF.

The V and J genes are TRBV3-1 and TRBJ2-3, with 13 bases that match TRBD2. The germline V gene encodes CDR1 LGHDT and CDR2 YNNKEL (reference sequence). This CDR3 has 16 residues. V lost 4 bases, J lost 3 bases, and 4 bases stayed unmatched. The DNA of the CDR3 is TGTGCCAGCAGCCCCGGACTAGCGGGGGTGACAGATACGCAGTATTTT. Protein product: CASSPGLAGVTDTQYF.

In its sample, this clonotype was seen a few times. V gene TRBV6-2 or TRBV6-3 combines with J gene TRBJ1-5; D gene unclear. The germline V gene has CDR1 MNHEY and CDR2 SVGEGT. The V and J ends lost 2 bases and 9 bases respectively, with 11 bases between them. This CDR3 contains 13 residues. CDR3 protein: CASSYGFGAPQHF. CDR3 bases: TGTGCCAGCAGTTACGGGTTTGGCGCGCCCCAGCATTTT.